Below are 27 T cell receptor beta chains sequenced from a single sample in a study of T cells in Graves' hyperthyroidism and ophthalmopathy. TCR beta CDR3 sequences were amplified from RNA transcripts. RT-PCR in the first round (using the HTBI primer set) targeted the TCR CDR3. TCRdb used MiXCR to reprocess the multiplex PCR reads, holding one entry per CDR3 protein. This sample has around 240,000 distinct CDR3 sequences, with 13% to 15% found just once. The sample consisted of blood. All receptors derive from a woman between 40 and 50 years old with Graves' hyperthyroidism that later progressed to Graves' ophthalmopathy.

This clonotype was seen ten or more times. The rearrangement joins TRBV7-3 to TRBJ2-2; 12 bases agree with TRBD2. The CDR3 has 18 residues. In germline, CDR1 is SGHTA, CDR2 FQGTGA. V shed 5 bases and J 7 bases; nucleotides not matched to a gene: 14. The CDR3 is CASSPTKLTSGRSGELFF. As DNA, the CDR3 is TGTGCCAGCAGCCCCACAAAGTTGACTAGCGGGAGAAGCGGGGAGCTGTTTTTT.

This clonotype came up many times. The chain is built from TRBV29-1 and TRBJ2-1; a possible D gene is TRBD1 (6 bases). Germline-derived CDR1 and CDR2 are SQVTM and ANQGSEA. The V and J ends lost 6 bases and 0 bases respectively, with 21 bases between them. The CDR3 has 17 residues. CDR3 sequence: CSVVRGRGSSSYNEQFF. The CDR3, as DNA: TGCAGCGTCGTAAGGGGAAGGGGGTCTAGCTCCTACAATGAGCAGTTCTTC.

This clonotype was seen many times. V usage is TRBV5-1 and J usage is TRBJ2-3; 14 positions agree with TRBD2. The trim removed 3 bases at V and 5 bases at J, leaving 8 bases unmatched. The CDR3 has 17 residues. Germline loops: CDR1 SGHRS, CDR2 YFSETQ. CDR3 loop: CASSSGTSGSLGDTQYF. CDR3 sequence (DNA): TGCGCCAGCAGCTCCGGGACTAGCGGGAGCCTAGGAGATACGCAGTATTTT.

This clonotype was recorded many times. The CDR3 here is CASSLVVEGNIQYF. The CDR3, as DNA: TGTGCCAGCAGTTTAGTGGTGGAGGGAAACATTCAGTACTTC. The chain carries TRBV12-3 or TRBV12-4 and TRBJ2-4; D is possibly TRBD2 (6 bases). The CDR3 runs to 14 residues. Between the trimmed V and J ends, which lost 1 base and 6 bases, there was a span of 10 bases.

This rearrangement joins TRBV6-1 to TRBJ1-1, with 7 bases fitting TRBD1. CDR1 and CDR2 from the germline V gene are MNHNS and SASEGT. The J segment lost 3 bases and the V segment lost 5 bases, leaving 6 bases of the junction unmatched. The CDR3 runs 14 residues. DNA of the CDR3: TGTGCCAGCAGTTCCGGACAGGCGGACACTGAAGCTTTCTTT. This gives the protein CASSSGQADTEAFF.

As for this clonotype: A read error may account for a junction end that differs from germline. J is TRBJ2-1 and V is TRBV6-2 or TRBV6-3; 13 positions match TRBD2. Looked up from germline, CDR1 is MNHEY and CDR2 is SVGEGT. The CDR3 loop spans 20 amino acids. The CDR3 sequence is CAISDPIDGLAGVPYNEQFF. The CDR3 DNA is TGTGCCATCAGTGACCCTATCGACGGACTAGCGGGAGTCCCCTACAATGAGCAGTTCTTC.

Ten or more counts support this clonotype. The CDR3 is CASSLGDRYEQYF. The CDR3 bases are TGTGCCAGCAGCTTGGGTGATAGGTACGAGCAGTACTTC. The chain has TRBV5-5 and TRBJ2-7; no clear D gene. The CDR3 extends over 13 amino acids. CDR1 is SGHKS, CDR2 YYEKEE, per germline (reference sequence). The germline V and J ends were trimmed by 0 bases and 4 bases, with 8 bases remaining between them.

V usage is TRBV5-5 and J usage is TRBJ1-1, with 8 bases that match TRBD1. Trimming removed 0 bases from V and 6 bases from J; junction bases left unmatched: 4. The CDR3 sequence is 14 residues long. Per germline, CDR1 SGHKS and CDR2 YYEKEE (reference sequence). CDR3 residues: CASSLGTGIAEAFF. CDR3 bases: TGTGCCAGCAGCTTGGGGACAGGGATCGCTGAAGCTTTCTTT.

The V gene is TRBV10-3, the J gene TRBJ1-2; possibly TRBD1 for D (5 bases). V lost 10 bases to trimming and J lost 2 bases, with 11 bases between them. The germline V gene has CDR1 ENHRY and CDR2 SYGVKD. There are 12 residues in the CDR3. CDR3 sequence (DNA): TGTGCCACCGCGGGGGAGAACTATGGCTACACCTTC. It yields the protein CATAGENYGYTF.

This clonotype was seen at least ten times. The chain employs TRBV9 and TRBJ2-2; 9 bases are shared with TRBD2. The trim removed 0 bases at V and 5 bases at J, leaving 5 bases unmatched. Germline loops: CDR1 SGDLS, CDR2 YYNGEE. The CDR3 contains 16 residues. CDR3: CASSVGIAGETGELFF. In DNA form, the CDR3 reads TGTGCCAGCAGCGTAGGGATAGCGGGAGAAACCGGGGAGCTGTTTTTT.

This clonotype was seen many times. V and J are TRBV29-1 and TRBJ2-1; D gene unclear. The ends were cut back, 5 bases at V and 4 bases at J, with 12 bases in the middle. This CDR3 contains 13 residues. Germline CDR1 is SQVTM and CDR2 is ANQGSEA. CDR3 in amino acids: CSVLLTAYNEQFF. In DNA form, the CDR3 reads TGCAGCGTTTTATTAACAGCGTACAATGAGCAGTTCTTC.

This sequence joins TRBV18 and TRBJ1-4; a weak D match, TRBD1 (5 bases). There are 14 residues in the CDR3. The V gene's germline CDR1 is KGHSH and CDR2 LQKENI. The V and J ends lost 3 bases and 8 bases respectively, with 13 bases between them. CDR3 DNA: TGTGCCAGCTCACCTACAGGATCGGACGAAAAACTGTTTTTT. Protein: CASSPTGSDEKLFF.

This clonotype was seen many times. The chain links TRBV11-2 to TRBJ2-3; D is possibly TRBD1 (5 bases). The V end was cut by 3 bases, the J end by 4 bases, with 14 bases between. The V gene's germline CDR1 is SGHAT and CDR2 FQNNGV. This CDR3 is 15 amino acids long. The CDR3 bases are TGTGCCAGCAGCTTTCGACAGTTACGACCAGATACGCAGTATTTT. Protein sequence: CASSFRQLRPDTQYF.

At least ten counts were recorded for this clonotype. This chain connects TRBV7-3 to TRBJ2-3, with 9 nucleotides matching TRBD2. Trimming cost V 2 bases and J 1 base; bases outside gene matches: 1. CDR3 size: 15 residues. The germline V gene has CDR1 SGHTA and CDR2 FQGTGA. CDR3 nucleotide sequence: TGTGCCAGCAGCTTACGACTAGCGGGCACAGATACGCAGTATTTT. Translating gives CASSLRLAGTDTQYF.

This clonotype has a count of ten or more. This chain connects TRBV19 to TRBJ1-2, with D unclear. V was shortened by 3 bases and J by 3 bases, with 14 bases between the two germline ends. From germline, CDR1 is LNHDA and CDR2 SQIVND (reference sequence). This CDR3 is 15 amino acids long. The CDR3 loop reads CASSIDPVRDYGYTF. The CDR3 DNA follows: TGTGCCAGTAGTATTGACCCGGTGAGGGACTATGGCTACACCTTC.

This clonotype was seen ten or more times. This chain uses TRBV6-1 with TRBJ1-1, with 9 bases fitting TRBD1. Per the germline V gene, CDR1 is MNHNS and CDR2 is SASEGT. The trim removed 4 bases at V and 0 bases at J, leaving 9 bases unmatched. The CDR3 totals 17 residues. Written as DNA, the CDR3 is TGTGCCAGCAGTGGACCCGGGACAGGGATATTGAACACTGAAGCTTTCTTT. Its translation: CASSGPGTGILNTEAFF.

The table lists this clonotype with a few counts. CDR3: CASTGEDTGELFF. The CDR3 DNA sequence: TGTGCCAGTACGGGGGAGGACACCGGGGAGCTGTTTTTT. The chain uses TRBV19 and TRBJ2-2, with a tentative D call TRBD2 (6 bases). Trimming pared 7 bases from V and 3 bases from J, leaving 9 bases between. Germline V gene lookup returns CDR1 LNHDA and CDR2 SQIVND (reference sequence). The CDR3 consists of 13 residues.

This clonotype was seen ten or more times. CDR3 residues: CASSLPATYEQYF. The DNA of the CDR3 is TGTGCCAGCAGCTTGCCAGCTACCTACGAGCAGTACTTC. The chain carries TRBV7-9 and TRBJ2-7; the D is unclear. The CDR3 loop spans 13 amino acids. With 3 bases removed from V and 2 bases from J, the gap between germline ends came to 8 bases. CDR1 is SEHNR and CDR2 is FQNEAQ in the germline V gene (reference sequence).

This clonotype was recorded many times. The chain links TRBV29-1 to TRBJ2-2; 10 nucleotides match TRBD2. The V gene end was trimmed by 5 bases and the J gene end by 7 bases; junction bases not matched to a gene: 7. This CDR3 is 14 amino acids long. The germline gives CDR1 SQVTM, CDR2 ANQGSEA. The CDR3 reads CSVLAGVGSGELFF. CDR3 DNA sequence: TGCAGCGTTCTAGCGGGAGTGGGGAGCGGGGAGCTGTTTTTT.

The sample holds a few counts of this clonotype. This chain joins TRBV9 and TRBJ2-3; no clear D. V gave up 4 bases and J gave up 2 bases, with 8 bases separating them. Germline loops: CDR1 SGDLS, CDR2 YYNGEE. This CDR3 has 13 amino acids. CDR3 nucleotide sequence: TGTGCCAGCAGCCCCCAGATCACAGATACGCAGTATTTT. This codes for CASSPQITDTQYF. Full variable domain (missing parts from reference TRBV9 and TRBJ2-3): DSGVTQTPKHLITATGQRVTLRCSPRSGDLSVYWYQQSLDQGLQFLIQYYNGEERAKGNILERFSAQQFPDLHSELNLSSLELGDSALYFCASSPQITDTQYFGPGTRLTVL.

In its sample, this clonotype was seen a few times. The chain joins TRBV5-5 to TRBJ2-1; TRBD2 matches at 8 bases. Germline values: CDR1 SGHKS, CDR2 YYEKEE (reference sequence). Unmatched junction bases numbered 7, after V lost 1 base and J lost 7 bases. The CDR3 totals 15 residues. In nucleotides, the CDR3 is TGTGCCAGCAGCTTGAGAGCGGGACTAGGGAATGAGCAGTTCTTC. Its translation is CASSLRAGLGNEQFF. Looking up the rest from reference TRBV5-5 and TRBJ2-1 gives the full variable domain: DAGVTQSPTHLIKTRGQQVTLRCSPISGHKSVSWYQQVLGQGPQFIFQYYEKEERGRGNFPDRFSARQFPNYSSELNVNALLLGDSALYLCASSLRAGLGNEQFFGPGTRLTVL.

This clonotype came up many times. The CDR3 sequence: CASSEFVGLGETQYF. The CDR3 DNA follows: TGTGCCAGCAGTGAATTCGTTGGTTTAGGGGAGACCCAGTACTTC. This chain uses TRBV2 with TRBJ2-5; D is undetermined. This CDR3 region has 15 residues. Germline V gives CDR1 SNHLY, CDR2 FYNNEI. V lost 2 bases, J lost 5 bases, and 15 bases lay in between.

This clonotype appeared many times. V and J are TRBV7-8 and TRBJ2-2, with TRBD1 matching over 7 bases. Germline V gene lookup returns CDR1 SGHVS and CDR2 FQNEAQ. V gave up 0 bases and J gave up 0 bases; unmatched junction bases: 4. The CDR3 loop spans 17 amino acids. CDR3 loop: CASSLARQGANTGELFF. DNA of the CDR3: TGTGCCAGCAGCTTAGCGAGGCAGGGGGCGAACACCGGGGAGCTGTTTTTT.

This chain uses TRBV3-1 with TRBJ2-7; the D gene is possibly TRBD2 (6 bases). The V end was cut by 4 bases, the J end by 6 bases, with 22 bases between. CDR3 length: 16 amino acids. Germline loops: CDR1 LGHDT, CDR2 YNNKEL (reference sequence). CDR3 loop: CASSLSAGKLLGEQYF. CDR3 nucleotides: TGTGCCAGCAGCCTCAGTGCGGGGAAACTGCTCGGCGAGCAGTACTTC.

J is TRBJ1-3 and V is TRBV19; TRBD1 agrees at 9 bases. V lost 4 bases to trimming and J lost 9 bases; unmatched junction nucleotides: 7. The CDR3 is made up of 14 amino acids. Germline V CDR1 and CDR2: LNHDA, SQIVND (reference sequence). CDR3 in amino acids: CASSNSDRGGTIYF. In nucleotides, the CDR3 is TGTGCCAGTAGTAACTCGGACAGGGGAGGCACCATATATTTT. Variable domain in full (rest from reference TRBV19 and TRBJ1-3): DGGITQSPKYLFRKEGQNVTLSCEQNLNHDAMYWYRQDPGQGLRLIYYSQIVNDFQKGDIAEGYSVSREKKESFPLTVTSAQKNPTAFYLCASSNSDRGGTIYFGEGSWLTVV.

This clonotype was seen many times. The V call is TRBV25-1, the J call TRBJ1-1; perhaps TRBD1 as D (6 bases). The CDR3 covers 19 residues. CDR1 is MGHDK and CDR2 is SYGVNS in the germline V gene. Trimming took 1 base from V and 2 from J, leaving 23 bases between them. CDR3 sequence: CASSESGGWVDRRNTEAFF. DNA for the CDR3: TGTGCCAGCAGTGAATCGGGTGGGTGGGTAGACAGGCGCAACACTGAAGCTTTCTTT.

This clonotype has ten or more counts. This chain links TRBV20-1 with TRBJ2-3, with D unresolved. The V gene's germline CDR1 is DFQATT and CDR2 SNEGSKA (reference sequence). V was trimmed by 2 bases and J by 6 bases, leaving 27 bases between them. This CDR3 is built from 18 residues. This chain's CDR3 is CSARNLNRPDLRLDTQYF. Here the CDR3 DNA reads TGCAGTGCTAGAAACCTTAACCGACCAGACCTCCGTTTGGATACGCAGTATTTT.